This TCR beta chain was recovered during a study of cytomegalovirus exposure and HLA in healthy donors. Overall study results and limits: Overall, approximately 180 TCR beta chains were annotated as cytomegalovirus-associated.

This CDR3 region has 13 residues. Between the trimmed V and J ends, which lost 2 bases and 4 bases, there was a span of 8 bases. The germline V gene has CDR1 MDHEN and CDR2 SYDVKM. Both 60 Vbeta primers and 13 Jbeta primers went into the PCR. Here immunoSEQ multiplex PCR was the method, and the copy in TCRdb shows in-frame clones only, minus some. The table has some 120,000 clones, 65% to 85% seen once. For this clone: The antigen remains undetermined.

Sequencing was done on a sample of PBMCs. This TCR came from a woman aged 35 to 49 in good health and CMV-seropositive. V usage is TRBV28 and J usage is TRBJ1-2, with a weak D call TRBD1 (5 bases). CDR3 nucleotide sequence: TGTGCCAGCAGTTTAGACAGAGGCTATGGCTACACCTTC. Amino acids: CASSLDRGYGYTF.